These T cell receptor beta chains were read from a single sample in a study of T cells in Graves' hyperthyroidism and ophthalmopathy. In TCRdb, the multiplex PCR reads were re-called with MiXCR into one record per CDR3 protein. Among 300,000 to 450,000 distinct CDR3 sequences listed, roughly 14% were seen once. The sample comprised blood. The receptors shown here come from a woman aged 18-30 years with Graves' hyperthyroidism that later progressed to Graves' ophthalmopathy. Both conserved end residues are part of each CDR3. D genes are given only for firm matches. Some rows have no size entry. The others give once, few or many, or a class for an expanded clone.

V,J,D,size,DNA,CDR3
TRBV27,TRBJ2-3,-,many,TGTGCCAGCAGATCCATTGGTCCCGGCACAGATACGCAGTATTTT,CASRSIGPGTDTQYF
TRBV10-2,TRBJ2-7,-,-,TGCGCCAGCGGCCTAACAGGGCTTGTCCCAACCGAGCAGTACTTC,CASGLTGLVPTEQYF
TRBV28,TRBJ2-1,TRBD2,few,TGTGCCAGCCCGCCTAGCGGGAGGAGGAGTGAGCAGTTCTTC,CASPPSGRRSEQFF
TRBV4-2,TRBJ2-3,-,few,TGTGCCAGCAGCCAAGAACCACCAATAGATACGCAGTATTTT,CASSQEPPIDTQYF
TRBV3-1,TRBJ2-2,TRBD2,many,TGTGCCAGCAGCCAAGATGGGACTAGCGGTAGATCCGGGGAGCTGTTTTTT,CASSQDGTSGRSGELFF
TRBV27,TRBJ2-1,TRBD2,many,TGTGCCAGCAGTTCAACAGCCGGGACTAGCGGTCTTTTATACAATGAGCAGTTCTTC,CASSSTAGTSGLLYNEQFF
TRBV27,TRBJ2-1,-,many,TGTGCCAGCAGTTTGAGGCTAGTTGGTAGTGGTGAGCAGTTCTTC,CASSLRLVGSGEQFF
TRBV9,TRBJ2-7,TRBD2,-,TGTGCCAGCAGCACAAGTTTACTAGCGGGCCCCTACGAGCAGTACTTC,CASSTSLLAGPYEQYF
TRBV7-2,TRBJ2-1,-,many,TGTGCCAGCGGACGCAGGGTTGAGCAGTTCTTC,CASGRRVEQFF
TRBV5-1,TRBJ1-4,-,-,TGCGCCAGCAGCTTGTCCCATCAGGGGCTTAATGAAAAACTGTTTTTT,CASSLSHQGLNEKLFF
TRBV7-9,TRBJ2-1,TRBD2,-,TGTGCCAGCACCCCAAGGGACTACCCGAATGAGCAGTTCTTC,CASTPRDYPNEQFF
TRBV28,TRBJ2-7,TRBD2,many,TGTGCCAGCAGGGAGGCGGGAGAAGGGAACTACGAGCAGTACTTC,CASREAGEGNYEQYF
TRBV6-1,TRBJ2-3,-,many,TGTGCCAGCAGTTACAGACCCGGGACACGCGCAGATACGCAGTATTTT,CASSYRPGTRADTQYF
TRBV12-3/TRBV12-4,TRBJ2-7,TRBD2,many,TGTGCCAGCAGTTTCCTAGCGGGAGGCCACTCCTACGAGCAGTACTTC,CASSFLAGGHSYEQYF
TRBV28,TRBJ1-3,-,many,TGTGCCAGCAGTTTATCGGCCTCGTCTAGAAACACCATATATTTT,CASSLSASSRNTIYF
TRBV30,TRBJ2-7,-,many,TGTGCCTGGAGTACGGGGAACTCCTACGAGCAGTACTTC,CAWSTGNSYEQYF
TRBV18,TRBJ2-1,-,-,TGTGCCAGCTCACTAGGGATCGGCCGCCTGGGAGTACAGTGGGAGCAGTTCTTC,CASSLGIGRLGVQWEQFF